This is a list of T cell receptor beta chains from one sample in a study of early T cells in non-severe SARS-CoV-2 infection. One entry per CDR3 protein results from TCRdb running MiXCR on the 5' RACE reads. The sample carries 45,000 to 60,000 distinct CDR3 sequences, approximately 9.7% recorded once. Sequencing was done on a sample of whole blood. These receptors were collected from an adult who was a healthcare worker with PCR-confirmed SARS-CoV-2 infection or an uninfected control (not recorded which). Both conserved end residues are part of each CDR3.

V gene,CDR3 protein
TRBV4-1,CASSQVGAGSRELFF
TRBV3-1,CASTKGTGLIWQFF
TRBV7-2,CASSHRTERTTQYF
TRBV12-3/TRBV12-4,CASSRSGNTIYF
TRBV5-5,CASSLSPLTNTIYF
TRBV5-1,CASSAAPGVDNEQFF
TRBV9,CASSVGDTPYGYTF
TRBV5-1,CASSSDPGLATQYF
TRBV6-6,CASSTPQVQRAAFF
TRBV3-1,CASSPRDRGASGNTIYF
TRBV5-1,CASSLDGGGQPQHF
TRBV7-9,CASSPRGQGGTEAFF
TRBV27,CASSLGLGRMTQYF
TRBV6-5,CASRETRGDTQYF
TRBV7-8,CASSLVSETQYF
TRBV18,CASSEGEDEQFF
TRBV29-1,CSVPSQLSYNEQFF
TRBV3-1,CASSQGQGRSPLHF
TRBV29-1,CSCRDTGGETQYF
TRBV5-1,CASSLDSSGQMETEAFF
TRBV3-1,CASSQDPRPSIEQFF
TRBV5-1,CASSRLDGGTEAFF
TRBV11-3,CASSFSGRTYNEQFF
TRBV3-1,CASSARTSGAVF
TRBV13,CASSFQTASGNTIYF
TRBV20-1,CSAIEDGLSRGLFF
TRBV24-1,CATSEFRQGITNTGELFF
TRBV18,CASSPGGGNQPQHF
TRBV12-3/TRBV12-4,CASSSRRGGDNEQFF
TRBV30,CAWSVQGGGELFF
TRBV10-3,CAISVRTGGYEQYF
TRBV21-1,CASTHGEQYF
TRBV6-1,CASHKGRGDREQYF
TRBV5-1,CASSLRRTGQAEAFF
TRBV30,CAWSLVRESEAFF
TRBV3-1,CASSQDPGSNQPQHF
TRBV30,CASQKLLEGYTF
TRBV29-1,CSVVYAYEQYF
TRBV12-3/TRBV12-4,CASSSRSLNEKLFF
TRBV30,CACAPLNTEAFF
TRBV28,CASSGLAGGYTGELFF
TRBV7-6,CASSLAGGPYNEQFF
TRBV12-3/TRBV12-4,CASHSNTGELFF
TRBV4-1,CASSPNWVAEQFF
TRBV6-2/TRBV6-3,CASTGQGVPGELFF
TRBV7-2,CASSTRDRGPYNEQFF
TRBV7-2,CASSLASTDTQYF
TRBV3-1,CASSQFNRGNTEAFF
TRBV12-3/TRBV12-4,CASSSPTGARGYTDTQYF
TRBV7-8,CASCLNGKCNYGYTF
TRBV2,CRISLGAYGYTF
TRBV27,CASSRQGAGGGEQPQHF